This is a list of T cell receptor beta chains from one sample in a study of blood T cell repertoires in COVID-19. TCRdb keeps only in-frame clones here, not all; method: immunoSEQ multiplex PCR. The sample carries roughly 65,000 clones, around 80% recorded once. Sequenced: peripheral blood. These receptors all stem from a human donor in a cohort sampled during active COVID-19. Each CDR3 is given with its conserved first and last residue. D genes are given only for firm matches. Where a row states a size, it is once, few, many or the class of an expanded clone; other rows omit it.

d_call,j_call,v_call,clone_size,cdr3_nt,cdr3_aa
-,TRBJ2-7,TRBV7-2,-,TGTGCCAGCAGCTTAAGTCAGGCCACGACCTACGAGCAGTACTTC,CASSLSQATTYEQYF
-,TRBJ1-2,TRBV5-1,-,TGCGCCAGCAGCTTGGCCTCCGGGGTAGGCGGCTACACCTTC,CASSLASGVGGYTF
TRBD1,TRBJ1-6,TRBV20-1,once,TGCAGTGCTAGTTACAGGGGGGATAATTCACCCCTCCACTTT,CSASYRGDNSPLHF
-,TRBJ1-2,TRBV25-1,-,TGTGCCAGCAGTGATCCGACCCAAGGAGGGTACTATGGCTACACCTTC,CASSDPTQGGYYGYTF
TRBD1,TRBJ2-5,TRBV5-4,-,TGTGCCAGCAGCTTGGGCACAGGGGAAGAGACCCAGTACTTC,CASSLGTGEETQYF
TRBD1,TRBJ2-7,TRBV3-1/TRBV3-2,-,TGTGCCAGCAGCCCCTGGGACAGTTACGAGCAGTACTTC,CASSPWDSYEQYF
TRBD1,TRBJ2-7,TRBV2,-,TGTGCCAGCACCGGGACAGGCGGAATCGAGCAGTACTTC,CASTGTGGIEQYF
TRBD1,TRBJ1-1,TRBV7-7,few,TGTGCTAGCATCGGGACAGTGAACACTGAAGCTTTCTTT,CASIGTVNTEAFF
-,TRBJ1-5,TRBV28,-,TGTGCCAGCAGTTTTTCCGACAGGAGCAATCAGCCCCAGCATTTT,CASSFSDRSNQPQHF
-,TRBJ2-5,TRBV7-2,-,TGTGCCAGCAGCTCCCCTCGGGGCTTGAGGGGGGAGACCCAGTACTTC,CASSSPRGLRGETQYF
-,TRBJ2-3,TRBV28,-,TGTGCCAGCAGTTTATGGAAGGAGAGCACAGATACGCAGTATTTT,CASSLWKESTDTQYF
TRBD2,TRBJ2-3,TRBV4-2,-,TGTGCCAGCAGCCAAGATCTTCCTAGCGGGAGCACAGATACGCAGTATTTT,CASSQDLPSGSTDTQYF
-,TRBJ1-2,TRBV5-1,-,TGCGCCAGCAGCTTGGTGGGGGGAACTAACTATGGCTACACCTTC,CASSLVGGTNYGYTF
TRBD2,TRBJ2-7,TRBV11-2,-,TGTGCCAGCAGCGTTACTAGCGGAGACGTCTACGAGCAGTACTTC,CASSVTSGDVYEQYF
TRBD2,TRBJ2-1,TRBV7-9,-,TGTGCCAGCAGCCCGAGAATAGCGGGAATGAGTGAGCAGTTCTTC,CASSPRIAGMSEQFF
-,TRBJ2-4,TRBV19,-,TGTGCCAGTAGCCCAGTAGCCAAAAACATTCAGTACTTC,CASSPVAKNIQYF